Each of the 20 T cell receptor beta chains below was sequenced from the same sample in a study of OX40 agonist ivuxolimab in advanced cancers. Assay: immunoSEQ multiplex PCR; the TCRdb copy retains only in-frame clones and omits some. Of 40,000 to 60,000 clones listed, 81% are singletons. Sample: CD4+ or CD8+ T cells sorted from blood, taken in a trial of the OX40 agonist ivuxolimab. The receptor source for this set is an adult with an advanced solid tumor such as melanoma, head and neck, liver or kidney cancer.

This clone appeared a few times. The chain is built from TRBV4-2 and TRBJ2-7; a weak D match, TRBD2 (6 bases). Germline CDR1 reads LGHNA; CDR2 reads YNFKEQ. V lost 0 bases and J 2 bases, leaving 17 bases between the germline ends. CDR3 length: 17 residues. CDR3 loop: CASSQDFGSAITYEQYF. The CDR3 DNA is TGTGCCAGCAGCCAAGATTTCGGGAGCGCTATTACCTACGAGCAGTACTTC.

This clone came up once. J is TRBJ2-2 and V is TRBV9; weak D call: TRBD1 (5 bases). The germline gives CDR1 SGDLS, CDR2 YYNGEE. Trimming stripped 0 bases from V and 5 bases from J, with 8 bases between. The CDR3 has 14 residues. The CDR3 loop is CASSVASGTGELFF. CDR3 sequence (DNA): TGTGCCAGCAGCGTAGCTTCAGGGACCGGGGAGCTGTTTTTT.

This chain links TRBV2 with TRBJ2-7; D not resolved. V lost 6 bases to trimming and J lost 0 bases, with 9 bases between them. This CDR3 region has 13 residues. Looked up from germline, CDR1 is SNHLY and CDR2 is FYNNEI. CDR3 region: CASRPMGSYEQYF. Here the CDR3 DNA reads TGTGCCAGCAGACCCATGGGCTCCTACGAGCAGTACTTC.

V usage is TRBV9 and J usage is TRBJ2-1, with a tentative D call TRBD2 (5 bases). Germline V gene lookup returns CDR1 SGDLS and CDR2 YYNGEE. V was clipped by 6 bases and J by 7 bases, with 14 bases between them. The CDR3 is 13 residues long. CDR3 loop: CASTTSGSNEQFF. In nucleotides, the CDR3 is TGTGCCAGCACTACTAGTGGGAGTAATGAGCAGTTCTTC. The entire variable domain, with the rest obtained from reference TRBV9 and TRBJ2-1, is as follows: DSGVTQTPKHLITATGQRVTLRCSPRSGDLSVYWYQQSLDQGLQFLIQYYNGEERAKGNILERFSAQQFPDLHSELNLSSLELGDSALYFCASTTSGSNEQFFGPGTRLTVL.

The V call is TRBV27, the J call TRBJ2-5; 8 bases align to TRBD1. The ends lost 6 bases at V and 10 bases at J; junction bases unmatched: 7. Germline V CDR1 and CDR2: MNHEY, SMNVEV (reference sequence). CDR3 length: 12 residues. Here the CDR3 DNA reads TGTGCCAGCAGCACCCAGGGGGCTGGCCAGTACTTC. This translates into CASSTQGAGQYF.

The genes are TRBV6-5 and TRBJ2-7; D perhaps matches TRBD2 (5 bases). Per the germline V gene, CDR1 is MNHEY and CDR2 is SVGAGI. Trimming removed 3 bases at V and 3 bases at J, with 9 bases between. This CDR3 is built from 13 residues. CDR3 DNA: TGTGCCAGCAGTTATATCGGGGTCTACGAGCAGTACTTC. Its translation: CASSYIGVYEQYF.

Judged by abundance, this clone is medium-sized. This sequence joins TRBV7-2 and TRBJ1-2; TRBD1 might be the D (6 bases). V gave up 8 bases and J gave up 7 bases, with 14 bases separating them. CDR1 and CDR2 from the germline V gene are SGHTA and FQGNSA. The CDR3 is made up of 12 amino acids. CDR3 nucleotide sequence: TGTGCCAGCTGGGGGCAGGAAAGTGGCTACACCTTC. Its protein product is CASWGQESGYTF.

The chain employs TRBV7-9 and TRBJ1-5; maybe TRBD1 (5 bases). The CDR3 runs to 14 residues. Germline V lookup: CDR1 SEHNR, CDR2 FQNEAQ (reference sequence). Trimming shortened V by 5 bases and J by 4 bases, and 12 bases separated the two germline ends. The CDR3 sequence: CASSQEAGNQPQHF. The CDR3 DNA sequence: TGTGCCAGCAGCCAAGAGGCAGGGAATCAGCCCCAGCATTTT.

The chain is built from TRBV9 and TRBJ2-1, with 8 bases aligning to TRBD1. This CDR3 region has 16 residues. V gave up 4 bases and J gave up 8 bases; unmatched junction bases: 14. Germline V gives CDR1 SGDLS, CDR2 YYNGEE. The DNA for the CDR3 is TGTGCCAGCAGCAGCCGACAGGGGACCTCGGGCGATGAGCAGTTCTTC. Translated: CASSSRQGTSGDEQFF.

This sequence joins TRBV9 and TRBJ2-1; a possible D gene is TRBD2 (6 bases). Germline V lookup: CDR1 SGDLS, CDR2 YYNGEE. The CDR3 spans 15 residues. The V end was cut by 3 bases, the J end by 2 bases, with 12 bases between. In DNA, the CDR3 is TGTGCCAGCAGCGCATGGGGGGAGCCCTACAATGAGCAGTTCTTC. This translates into CASSAWGEPYNEQFF.

This clone was observed once. The chain carries TRBV7-8 and TRBJ2-1; 8 bases fit TRBD2. Trimming took 5 bases from V and 6 from J; bases not matched to a gene: 12. CDR3 size: 16 residues. CDR1 is SGHVS, CDR2 FQNEAQ, per germline. The CDR3: CASSPPPGGRFNEQFF. Here the CDR3 DNA reads TGTGCCAGCAGCCCCCCCCCGGGAGGGCGTTTCAATGAGCAGTTCTTC.

This rearrangement joins TRBV6-1 to TRBJ1-5; the D is unclear. The CDR3 spans 16 residues. Germline-derived CDR1 and CDR2 are MNHNS and SASEGT. The V and J ends lost 4 bases and 6 bases respectively, with 19 bases between them. CDR3 amino acids: CASSGLIGFSGQPQHF. The CDR3 DNA is TGTGCCAGCAGTGGACTAATCGGGTTTTCGGGTCAGCCCCAGCATTTT.

V and J are TRBV13 and TRBJ2-7; D ambiguous. Deletions cut 0 bases from V and 0 bases from J, with 6 bases between. The germline gives CDR1 PRHDT, CDR2 FYEKMQ (reference sequence). The CDR3 totals 14 residues. Here the CDR3 reads CASSLGRRSYEQYV. CDR3 bases: TGTGCCAGCAGCTTAGGCCGGCGCTCCTACGAGCAGTACGTC.

The CDR3 bases are TGTGCCAGCCTGAGGGAATCTGACGACAATGAGCAGTTCTTC. Protein sequence: CASLRESDDNEQFF. This chain joins TRBV5-6 and TRBJ2-1; the D gene is possibly TRBD2 (5 bases). Between the trimmed V and J ends, which lost 7 bases and 5 bases, there was a span of 16 bases. Per germline, CDR1 SGHDT and CDR2 YYEEEE. The CDR3 has 14 residues. Variable domain in full (rest from reference TRBV5-6 and TRBJ2-1): DAGVTQSPTHLIKTRGQQVTLRCSPKSGHDTVSWYQQALGQGPQFIFQYYEEEERQRGNFPDRFSGHQFPNYSSELNVNALLLGDSALYLCASLRESDDNEQFFGPGTRLTVL.

The chain has TRBV15 and TRBJ1-4; D is unclear. CDR1 and CDR2 (germline): LNHNV, YYDKDF (reference sequence). Trimming stripped 0 bases from V and 7 bases from J, with 9 bases between. CDR3 length: 14 residues. The DNA of the CDR3 is TGTGCCACCAGCAGAGATATCCTGGGTGAAAAACTGTTTTTT. It encodes CATSRDILGEKLFF.

V is TRBV19 and J is TRBJ2-7; TRBD1 matches 8 bases. J gave up 2 bases and V 2 bases, and 2 bases lay outside the gene matches. Germline V gene data show CDR1 as LNHDA and CDR2 as SQIVND (reference sequence). The CDR3 is 14 residues long. Here the CDR3 DNA reads TGTGCCAGTAGTATAACAGGGGGTGCCTACGAGCAGTACTTC. It yields the protein CASSITGGAYEQYF.

The rearrangement joins TRBV28 to TRBJ1-1; 11 nucleotides align to TRBD1. Germline CDR1 is MDHEN and CDR2 is SYDVKM. V was pared by 6 bases and J by 0 bases, with 3 bases of the junction left unmatched. The CDR3 spans 15 residues. The CDR3 protein is CASRGDRGLNTEAFF. The CDR3 DNA reads TGTGCCAGCAGGGGGGACAGGGGGTTGAACACTGAAGCTTTCTTT.

The chain carries TRBV27 and TRBJ2-1, with D unclear. The CDR3 totals 13 residues. The germline V gene encodes CDR1 MNHEY and CDR2 SMNVEV (reference sequence). Trimming shortened V by 4 bases and J by 6 bases, and 10 bases separated the two germline ends. For the CDR3, the DNA is TGTGCCAGCAGTTGGGGTCAGCGCAATGAGCAGTTCTTC. It yields the protein CASSWGQRNEQFF.

By sample fraction, this clone is medium-sized. V gene TRBV11-2 combines with J gene TRBJ2-7; possible D gene TRBD2, 6 bases. This CDR3 contains 16 residues. V dropped 0 bases and J dropped 7 bases, with 19 bases sitting between them. Germline lookup yields CDR1 SGHAT and CDR2 FQNNGV. CDR3 sequence (DNA): TGTGCCAGCAGCTTAGAGCCACTAGCCACTCCGGGAGAGCAGTACTTC. It translates to CASSLEPLATPGEQYF.

The rearrangement links TRBV10-1 to TRBJ2-3, with a weak D call TRBD2 (6 bases). The CDR3 covers 14 residues. Germline V gene lookup returns CDR1 WNHNN and CDR2 SYGVQD (reference sequence). The V and J ends lost 8 bases and 1 base respectively, with 13 bases between them. The DNA of the CDR3 is TGCGCCAGCGGTATAGAGCGGGGCACAGATACGCAGTATTTT. Translated, it gives CASGIERGTDTQYF.